This TCR beta chain originates from a study of graft-versus-host responses after intestinal transplantation. On this clone itself: As yet, its antigen is unknown.

Libraries were prepared by immunoSEQ multiplex PCR; TCRdb keeps only in-frame clonotypes and omits some of them. Counted here are about 120,000 clones, 95% occurring once; the ten biggest clones make up under 3.5%. The germline V gene encodes CDR1 SGHVS and CDR2 FQNEAQ. V was pared by 5 bases and J by 0 bases, with 17 bases between. The CDR3 covers 17 residues. This clonotype was obtained from a human donor who received an intestinal transplant. The chain couples TRBV7-8 to TRBJ2-1; D uncertain. The material was unstimulated CD8+ T cells sorted from spleen or lymph node cells, obtained before intestinal transplant. The CDR3 is CASSPQAGESSYNEQFF. CDR3 coding DNA: TGTGCCAGCAGCCCACAAGCCGGAGAGAGCTCCTACAATGAGCAGTTCTTC.